The following is a TCR beta chain sequence with its context. Its antigen is currently unknown. The data were produced by immunoSEQ multiplex PCR, yet TCRdb's version contains in-frame clones alone and is incomplete. Of about 26,000 clones listed, approximately 89% are singletons. This entry belongs to a study of T cells in localized non-small cell lung cancer. The study's findings and limits: Adjacent lung was found to contain a median roughly 58 of the top 100 tumor clones. Higher T cell density in the blood was associated with longer overall survival, whereas higher adjacent-lung clonality associated with shorter survival.

The CDR3 loop spans 14 amino acids. CDR1 and CDR2 (germline): MNHEY, SMNVEV (reference sequence). V lost 5 bases, J lost 7 bases, and 5 bases stayed unmatched. The material was peripheral blood, obtained before any cancer treatment. The clonotype originates from a female donor at least 60 years old with stage II squamous cell lung carcinoma. The V gene is TRBV27, the J gene TRBJ2-2, with 9 bases lining up with TRBD1. This CDR3 is CASSIGTGFGELFF. CDR3 coding DNA: TGTGCCAGCAGTATAGGGACAGGGTTCGGGGAGCTGTTTTTT.